The entry below describes one T cell receptor (beta chain). Its specificity is not known. This specimen comes from a study of T cell responses to AZD1222 COVID-19 vaccine. Study findings and constraints: Nearly half of unique spike-specific TCRs reportedly avoided B.1.351 and B.1.1.7 mutated regions. Baseline serostatus was positive in only a handful of AZD1222 recipients. Donors were mostly white British, more females; clonal diversity possibly underestimated.

Profiled with immunoSEQ multiplex PCR; TCRdb holds only in-frame clones, not every one. This repertoire shows 150,000 to 200,000 clones, just over 90% found once; its top ten account for approximately 3%. The CDR3 is 13 residues long. The germline gives CDR1 MNHEY, CDR2 SVGEGT. V lost 4 bases and J lost 6; bases outside the gene matches: 4. The rearrangement joins TRBV6-2 or TRBV6-3 to TRBJ1-2; 8 positions match TRBD1. Sequenced here: peripheral blood, sampled on day 0 of AZD1222 vaccination. The TCR sequence derives from an adult in good health. The CDR3: CASSWTGNDGYTF. CDR3 sequence (DNA): TGTGCCAGCAGTTGGACAGGGAACGATGGCTACACCTTC.